This T cell receptor beta chain was captured in a study of blood T cell repertoires in COVID-19. Generated by immunoSEQ multiplex PCR, the TCRdb table keeps only in-frame clones and is missing some. The profile shows tens of thousands of clones, roughly 77% of them singletons. The V segment lost 6 bases and the J segment 4 bases; nucleotides outside the gene matches: 15. Germline assignment: CDR1 SQVTM and CDR2 ANQGSEA. This CDR3 spans 15 amino acids. The source is a man aged 45-65 years with active or convalescent COVID-19. Input material: peripheral blood. This chain links TRBV29-1 with TRBJ2-7; 7 bases are shared with TRBD1. The CDR3: CSVGEGDSPFYEQYF. The CDR3 bases are TGCAGCGTCGGAGAGGGGGACAGCCCTTTTTACGAGCAGTACTTC.